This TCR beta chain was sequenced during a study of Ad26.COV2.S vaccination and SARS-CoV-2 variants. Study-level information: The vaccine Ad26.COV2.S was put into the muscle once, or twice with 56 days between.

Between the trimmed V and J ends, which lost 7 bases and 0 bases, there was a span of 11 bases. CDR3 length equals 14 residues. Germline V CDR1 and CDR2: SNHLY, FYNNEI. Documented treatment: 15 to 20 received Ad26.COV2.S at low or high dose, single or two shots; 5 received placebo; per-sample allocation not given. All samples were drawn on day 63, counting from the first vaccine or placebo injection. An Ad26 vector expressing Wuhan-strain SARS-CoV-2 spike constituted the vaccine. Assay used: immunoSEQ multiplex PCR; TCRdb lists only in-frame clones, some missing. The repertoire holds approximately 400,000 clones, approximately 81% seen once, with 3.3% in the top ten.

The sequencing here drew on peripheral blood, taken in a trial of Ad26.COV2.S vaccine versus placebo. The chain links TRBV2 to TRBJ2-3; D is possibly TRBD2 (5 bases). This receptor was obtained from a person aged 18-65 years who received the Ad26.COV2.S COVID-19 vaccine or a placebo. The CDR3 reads CASKVLGSTDTQYF. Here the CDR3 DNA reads TGTGCCAGCAAAGTACTAGGGAGCACAGATACGCAGTATTTT.